These 13 T cell receptor beta chains share one sample of origin, sequenced in a study of blood T cell repertoires in COVID-19. Measured with immunoSEQ multiplex PCR; TCRdb has only the in-frame clones, and not every one. The sample consists of approximately 170,000 clones, around 85% of them appearing once. Sequenced material: peripheral blood. The receptors here all came from a man aged 55 to 70 with active or convalescent COVID-19.

The chain carries TRBV11-2 and TRBJ2-7; tentative D call: TRBD2 (6 bases). CDR1 is SGHAT, CDR2 FQNNGV, per germline. The CDR3 has 15 amino acids. The V gene lost 1 base and the J gene lost 2 bases, with 12 bases spanning the gap. This CDR3 is CASSLVGGQPYEQYF. DNA of the CDR3: TGTGCCAGCAGCTTAGTCGGAGGGCAGCCCTACGAGCAGTACTTC. The full variable domain, completed using reference TRBV11-2 and TRBJ2-7, is EAGVAQSPRYKIIEKRQSVAFWCNPISGHATLYWYQQILGQGPKLLIQFQNNGVVDDSQLPKDRFSAERLKGVDSTLKIQPAKLEDSAVYLCASSLVGGQPYEQYFGPGTRLTVT.

This clone was found a few times. The V and J genes are TRBV2 and TRBJ1-1, with D perhaps TRBD1 (6 bases). In germline, CDR1 is SNHLY, CDR2 FYNNEI. This CDR3 has 17 residues. V was clipped by 4 bases and J by 4 bases, with 22 bases between them. The CDR3, as DNA: TGTGCCAGCAGTGTAGGGGGGGGCTTGTTAGTGAGCACTGAAGCTTTCTTT. Protein product: CASSVGGGLLVSTEAFF.

The V gene is TRBV7-2, the J gene TRBJ2-7; D perhaps matches TRBD1 (5 bases). Germline CDR1 and CDR2: SGHTA and FQGNSA. This CDR3 is 14 amino acids long. V lost 5 bases, J lost 5 bases, and 16 bases lay in between. CDR3 amino acids: CASSPGDGANEQYF. The CDR3 DNA reads TGTGCCAGCAGCCCAGGCGATGGGGCCAACGAGCAGTACTTC.

This clone was recorded a few times. The rearrangement uses TRBV18 and TRBJ1-5; 12 bases agree with TRBD1. J was trimmed by 6 bases and V by 3 bases; bases with no gene match: 3. Per germline, CDR1 KGHSH and CDR2 LQKENI. This CDR3 region has 15 residues. The CDR3: CASSPGQGASQPQHF. The CDR3 DNA sequence: TGTGCCAGCTCACCGGGACAGGGGGCCAGTCAGCCCCAGCATTTT.

The chain has TRBV28 and TRBJ2-3; 14 nucleotides agree with TRBD2. Unmatched junction bases numbered 5, after V lost 3 bases and J lost 0 bases. The CDR3 is made up of 18 amino acids. Germline V gene sequence: CDR1 MDHEN, CDR2 SYDVKM. CDR3 nucleotides: TGTGCCAGCAGTTTGGGACTAGCGGGGGATACTAGCACAGATACGCAGTATTTT. Protein sequence: CASSLGLAGDTSTDTQYF.

This rearrangement joins TRBV7-2 to TRBJ2-1; a weak D match, TRBD2 (5 bases). Germline CDR1 reads SGHTA; CDR2 reads FQGNSA. V lost 0 bases, J lost 9 bases, and 18 bases lay in between. The CDR3 consists of 16 residues. Here the CDR3 reads CASSLASSPVGGEQFF. The DNA for the CDR3 is TGTGCCAGCAGCTTAGCGTCCAGTCCAGTTGGAGGTGAGCAGTTCTTC. The full variable domain, its missing parts supplied by reference TRBV7-2 and TRBJ2-1, is GAGVSQSPSNKVTEKGKDVELRCDPISGHTALYWYRQSLGQGLEFLIYFQGNSAPDKSGLPSDRFSAERTGGSVSTLTIQRTQQEDSAVYLCASSLASSPVGGEQFFGPGTRLTVL.

The chain employs TRBV18 and TRBJ1-4, with D maybe TRBD1 (6 bases). The CDR3 covers 15 residues. Germline V CDR1 and CDR2: KGHSH, LQKENI. Trimming removed 2 bases at V and 7 bases at J, with 14 bases between. CDR3 nucleotides: TGTGCCAGCTCACCAATCGAACAGGGTGGTGAAAAACTGTTTTTT. This encodes CASSPIEQGGEKLFF.

A note on this clone: Other DNA sequences of this sample code for an identical CDR3. The chain carries TRBV4-1 and TRBJ1-2; D gene ambiguous. The CDR3 length is 14 residues. Germline-derived CDR1 and CDR2 are MGHRA and YSYEKL. Trimming cost V 0 bases and J 1 base, with 6 bases left between them. CDR3 protein: CASSQDRGNYGYTF. The CDR3 nucleotides are TGCGCCAGCAGCCAAGATCGAGGTAACTATGGCTACACCTTC.

This clone showed up just once. J is TRBJ2-1 and V is TRBV18; 7 bases are a match to TRBD2. Trimming took 5 bases from V and 5 from J; bases not matched to a gene: 0. Germline CDR1 reads KGHSH; CDR2 reads LQKENI. CDR3 size: 12 residues. The CDR3: CASSGGDNEQFF. CDR3 DNA: TGTGCCAGCTCAGGGGGGGACAATGAGCAGTTCTTC.

The genes are TRBV6-5 and TRBJ1-2; a weak D match, TRBD1 (6 bases). V was clipped by 5 bases and J by 0 bases, with 10 bases between them. The CDR3 spans 14 residues. From germline, CDR1 is MNHEY and CDR2 SVGAGI. The CDR3 bases are TGTGCCAGCAGTCCGACAGGAGCTAACTATGGCTACACCTTC. This translates into CASSPTGANYGYTF.

This chain joins TRBV28 and TRBJ2-7, with 9 positions matching TRBD1. This CDR3 contains 17 residues. From germline, CDR1 is MDHEN and CDR2 SYDVKM. The trim removed 5 bases at V and 7 bases at J, leaving 18 bases unmatched. DNA for the CDR3: TGTGCCAGCAGTGAGGTCGCAGTAGGACAGGGGAAGGGAGAGCAGTACTTC. It specifies CASSEVAVGQGKGEQYF. The complete variable domain, with remaining parts taken from reference TRBV28 and TRBJ2-7, reads DVKVTQSSRYLVKRTGEKVFLECVQDMDHENMFWYRQDPGLGLRLIYFSYDVKMKEKGDIPEGYSVSREKKERFSLILESASTNQTSMYLCASSEVAVGQGKGEQYFGPGTRLTVT.

This clone was found once. V gene TRBV9 combines with J gene TRBJ2-5, with 13 bases lining up with TRBD2. CDR1 and CDR2 from the germline V gene are SGDLS and YYNGEE. Trimming cost V 4 bases and J 4 bases; bases outside gene matches: 13. This CDR3 spans 18 amino acids. For the CDR3, the DNA is TGTGCCAGCAGCAACGGACTAGCGGGGGCCCCAGGTGGAGAGACCCAGTACTTC. Translation gives CASSNGLAGAPGGETQYF.

Here the CDR3 reads CASSQARAGPSYNEQFF. The CDR3 DNA reads as TGTGCCAGCAGCCAAGCAAGAGCAGGGCCCTCCTACAATGAGCAGTTCTTC. V usage is TRBV14 and J usage is TRBJ2-1, with D possibly matching TRBD1 (5 bases). From germline, CDR1 is SGHDN and CDR2 FVKESK. Trimming cost V 1 base and J 0 bases, with 13 bases left between them. CDR3 size: 17 residues.